Each of the 9 T cell receptor beta chains below was sequenced from the same sample in a study of T-cell memory formation after mild COVID-19. TCRdb used MiXCR to reprocess the 5' RACE reads, holding one entry per CDR3 protein. The sample includes 350,000 to 500,000 distinct CDR3 sequences, around 22% of them seen just once. Sequencing was performed on PBMCs or a T cell subset sorted from them (not recorded which). The source is an adult woman who had mild COVID-19 (a few samples of this study predate the infection). Cell type and time point are not known.

In nucleotides, the CDR3 is TGCGCCAGCAGCTCGGGACTAGAGTTTTACGAGCAGTACTTC. This gives the protein CASSSGLEFYEQYF. V is TRBV5-1 and J is TRBJ2-7; 8 nucleotides align to TRBD2. This CDR3 region has 14 residues. Germline CDR1 and CDR2: SGHRS and YFSETQ. V shed 3 bases, J shed 4 bases, and the junction held 6 bases outside the gene matches.

The chain is built from TRBV2 and TRBJ1-2; possible D gene TRBD1, 6 bases. From germline, CDR1 is SNHLY and CDR2 FYNNEI. V was pared by 9 bases and J by 0 bases, with 11 bases between. There are 13 residues in the CDR3. The CDR3 loop reads CARGTPTNYGYTF. For the CDR3, the DNA is TGTGCCAGAGGGACACCTACTAACTATGGCTACACCTTC.

V usage is TRBV11-2 and J usage is TRBJ2-5, with TRBD1 matching 8 bases. The CDR3 is 14 residues long. The ends lost 3 bases at V and 5 bases at J; junction bases unmatched: 5. CDR1 and CDR2 from the germline V gene are SGHAT and FQNNGV. CDR3 in amino acids: CASSLGRGHETQYF. CDR3 in DNA: TGTGCCAGCAGCTTGGGCAGGGGGCATGAGACCCAGTACTTC.

This clonotype was found a few times. This chain uses TRBV6-5 with TRBJ2-3; 13 nucleotides line up with TRBD2. CDR3 size: 15 residues. With 0 bases clipped from V and 10 bases from J, the junction kept 4 bases outside the gene matches. Germline V CDR1 and CDR2: MNHEY, SVGAGI. DNA of the CDR3: TGTGCCAGCAGTTACTCGACTAGCGGGGGGCGGGCGCAGTATTTT. Its translation is CASSYSTSGGRAQYF.

The chain links TRBV2 to TRBJ2-7; 7 nucleotides align to TRBD1. This CDR3 is built from 13 residues. The V segment lost 6 bases and the J segment 4 bases; nucleotides outside the gene matches: 6. CDR1 SNHLY and CDR2 FYNNEI come from the germline V gene. The CDR3 loop reads CASRPTGWYEQYF. DNA for the CDR3: TGTGCCAGCAGACCGACAGGGTGGTACGAGCAGTACTTC.

This clonotype was detected a few times. The chain has TRBV11-2 and TRBJ2-5; maybe TRBD1 (5 bases). The V gene's germline CDR1 is SGHAT and CDR2 FQNNGV. Trimming left V 7 bases short and J 1 base short, with 10 bases between. The CDR3 runs to 13 residues. The CDR3 protein is CASKLGAQETQYF. CDR3 DNA sequence: TGTGCCAGCAAACTTGGGGCCCAAGAGACCCAGTACTTC. The whole variable domain, filled in from reference TRBV11-2 and TRBJ2-5, reads EAGVAQSPRYKIIEKRQSVAFWCNPISGHATLYWYQQILGQGPKLLIQFQNNGVVDDSQLPKDRFSAERLKGVDSTLKIQPAKLEDSAVYLCASKLGAQETQYFGPGTRLLVL.

There are a few counts of this clonotype. J is TRBJ1-1 and V is TRBV5-1; 7 nucleotides line up with TRBD1. CDR3 length equals 16 residues. V shed 4 bases, J shed 4 bases, and the junction held 13 bases outside the gene matches. Looked up from germline, CDR1 is SGHRS and CDR2 is YFSETQ. The CDR3 nucleotides read TGCGCCAGCAGCACCTGGACAGGCGGGGTTGGCACTGAAGCTTTCTTT. Translating gives CASSTWTGGVGTEAFF. Filled out from reference TRBV5-1 and TRBJ1-1, the complete variable domain reads KAGVTQTPRYLIKTRGQQVTLSCSPISGHRSVSWYQQTPGQGLQFLFEYFSETQRNKGNFPGRFSGRQFSNSRSEMNVSTLELGDSALYLCASSTWTGGVGTEAFFGQGTRLTVV.

This chain uses TRBV4-2 with TRBJ2-1; D call uncertain. Trimming took 3 bases from V and 3 from J, leaving 6 bases between them. The CDR3 loop spans 13 amino acids. The germline V gene encodes CDR1 LGHNA and CDR2 YNFKEQ. The CDR3 spells CASSQTDYNEQFF. The CDR3 DNA follows: TGTGCCAGCAGCCAGACGGACTACAATGAGCAGTTCTTC.

V usage is TRBV7-9 and J usage is TRBJ1-1; 9 positions agree with TRBD1. Germline V gene data show CDR1 as SEHNR and CDR2 as FQNEAQ (reference sequence). Trimming at V came to 7 bases and at J to 6 bases, leaving 12 bases not matched to a gene. The CDR3 covers 15 residues. The CDR3: CASNSGSTGGSEAFF. In nucleotides, the CDR3 is TGTGCCAGCAACAGCGGGAGCACAGGGGGCTCTGAAGCTTTCTTT.